The 15 T cell receptor beta chains listed next were all sequenced from one sample in a study of blood T cell repertoires in COVID-19. The protocol was immunoSEQ multiplex PCR, while the TCRdb copy is restricted to in-frame clones and leaves out a portion. The table includes some 60,000 clones, over 75% detected once. Sequenced sample: peripheral blood. These receptors all stem from a woman aged 80 or over with acute or convalescent COVID-19.

This clone has only one observation. The chain is built from TRBV28 and TRBJ1-5; D not certain. Trimming took off 6 bases at V and 7 bases at J, with 10 bases between the two ends. The CDR3 sequence is 12 residues long. CDR1 is MDHEN and CDR2 is SYDVKM in the germline V gene. The CDR3 sequence is CASRVVEQPQHF. The CDR3 DNA is TGTGCCAGCAGGGTGGTTGAGCAGCCCCAGCATTTT.

The genes are TRBV12-3 or TRBV12-4 and TRBJ2-5; D unclear. The CDR3 covers 12 residues. Trimming took off 3 bases at V and 3 bases at J, with 5 bases between the two ends. The CDR3 sequence: CASSFGEETQYF. DNA for the CDR3: TGTGCCAGCAGTTTTGGAGAAGAGACCCAGTACTTC.

The J gene is TRBJ2-5, the V gene TRBV11-2; 9 bases fit TRBD2. The CDR3 extends over 14 amino acids. Losses at the gene ends were 4 bases for V and 4 bases for J; bases not matched to a gene: 4. The germline V gene encodes CDR1 SGHAT and CDR2 FQNNGV. The DNA of the CDR3 is TGTGCCAGCAGCTGGACTAGCGCGGGAGAGACCCAGTACTTC. Its protein product is CASSWTSAGETQYF.

This clone was detected once. The chain employs TRBV6-5 and TRBJ1-5, with D possibly matching TRBD1 (5 bases). The CDR3 loop spans 14 amino acids. CDR1 is MNHEY, CDR2 SVGAGI, per germline. V dropped 4 bases and J dropped 7 bases, with 14 bases sitting between them. Here the CDR3 DNA reads TGTGCCAGCAGTTTTATCGGGGGGGAACAGCCCCAGCATTTT. Translation: CASSFIGGEQPQHF.

A few counts support this clone. Other DNA sequences in this specimen translate into the identical CDR3. The rearrangement joins TRBV9 to TRBJ1-6; 11 nucleotides line up with TRBD1. This CDR3 is 16 amino acids long. Germline CDR1 and CDR2: SGDLS and YYNGEE. V shed 0 bases and J 6 bases; nucleotides not matched to a gene: 2. The CDR3 sequence: CASSVEGTGGNSPLHF. For the CDR3, the DNA is TGTGCCAGCAGCGTAGAGGGGACAGGGGGTAATTCACCCCTCCACTTT.

The rearrangement joins TRBV6-5 to TRBJ2-7; 12 positions agree with TRBD1. Germline V gene data show CDR1 as MNHEY and CDR2 as SVGAGI. V lost 10 bases, J lost 5 bases, and 6 bases stayed unmatched. The CDR3 contains 13 residues. The chain's CDR3 is CATSGTGGDEQYF. DNA for the CDR3: TGTGCCACTTCCGGGACAGGGGGCGACGAGCAGTACTTC.

This chain links TRBV4-3 with TRBJ1-1; unclear D gene. The CDR3 has 13 residues. Germline lookup yields CDR1 LGHNA and CDR2 YSLEER. Trimming took off 4 bases at V and 3 bases at J, with 9 bases between the two ends. CDR3 amino acids: CASSLHSYTEAFF. The DNA of the CDR3 is TGCGCCAGCAGCCTTCACAGTTACACTGAAGCTTTCTTT.

This chain links TRBV11-3 with TRBJ2-2, with TRBD2 matching 7 bases. CDR3 length: 16 amino acids. Germline CDR1 reads SGHNT; CDR2 reads YENEEA. After removal of 4 bases from V and 4 bases from J, the junction contained 9 bases not matched to a gene. CDR3 DNA: TGTGCCAGCAGCTCAGCAGAAGGGAGGGGCACCGGGGAGCTGTTTTTT. Translating it yields CASSSAEGRGTGELFF.

The CDR3 is CASRTETGNNSPLHF. CDR3 sequence (DNA): TGTGCCAGCAGAACAGAGACGGGGAACAATTCACCCCTCCACTTT. The V call is TRBV2, the J call TRBJ1-6; D is undetermined. The germline CDR1 and CDR2 sequences are SNHLY and FYNNEI. V lost 6 bases and J lost 7, with 16 bases in between. This CDR3 spans 15 amino acids.

This clone has only one observation. The V call is TRBV3-1 (or the pseudogene TRBV3-2), the J call TRBJ2-3; tentatively, D is TRBD2 (7 bases). Trimming cost V 4 bases and J 3 bases, with 20 bases left between them. The CDR3 totals 17 residues. From germline, CDR1 is LGHDT and CDR2 YNNKEL (reference sequence). The CDR3, as DNA: TGTGCCAGCAGCCTCCTTGAGGGGGGGGCCGGAACAGATACGCAGTATTTT. As protein: CASSLLEGGAGTDTQYF.

This clone has just a few counts. The chain employs TRBV19 and TRBJ1-5; TRBD1 aligns across 8 bases. This CDR3 region has 14 residues. Germline lookup yields CDR1 LNHDA and CDR2 SQIVND (reference sequence). Trimming at V came to 5 bases and at J to 4 bases, leaving 4 bases not matched to a gene. The CDR3 is CASSPRQGNQPQHF. In nucleotides, the CDR3 is TGTGCCAGTAGTCCTCGACAGGGGAATCAGCCCCAGCATTTT.

The rearrangement links TRBV4-2 to TRBJ1-4; 9 positions agree with TRBD1. The CDR3 sequence is 17 residues long. Germline loops: CDR1 LGHNA, CDR2 YNFKEQ. Trimming removed 0 bases from V and 7 bases from J; junction bases left unmatched: 9. This chain's CDR3 is CASSQDPSGQGFEKLFF. The CDR3 DNA follows: TGTGCCAGCAGCCAAGATCCTTCGGGACAGGGTTTTGAAAAACTGTTTTTT.

The gene calls are TRBV6-5 and TRBJ2-1, with 7 bases fitting TRBD2. This CDR3 spans 13 amino acids. The trim removed 7 bases at V and 3 bases at J, leaving 3 bases unmatched. Germline loops: CDR1 MNHEY, CDR2 SVGAGI. The CDR3 reads CASTGLDYNEQFF. For the CDR3, the DNA is TGTGCCAGCACCGGACTAGACTACAATGAGCAGTTCTTC.

This sequence joins TRBV10-2 and TRBJ2-1; 8 bases are a match to TRBD1. Unmatched junction bases numbered 8, after V lost 1 base and J lost 3 bases. CDR3 length: 17 amino acids. Germline V gene data show CDR1 as WSHSY and CDR2 as SAAADI. The CDR3, as DNA: TGCGCCAGCAGTGAGTTTCATCGACAGGGGCTCTACAATGAGCAGTTCTTC. Translated, it gives CASSEFHRQGLYNEQFF.

This clone was recorded a few times. This chain joins TRBV6-4 and TRBJ1-1; 9 bases match TRBD1. The CDR3 contains 20 residues. CDR1 is MRHNA, CDR2 SNTAGT, per germline. V dropped 7 bases and J dropped 0; count of bases not matched to a gene: 21. As DNA, the CDR3 is TGTGCCAGCACCTCCTACCGGGACAGGGACGCCACGGACATGAACACTGAAGCTTTCTTT. This gives the protein CASTSYRDRDATDMNTEAFF.